This TCR beta chain comes out of a study of regulatory T cells in long-lasting Graves disease. Libraries of TCR beta came from iRepertoire HTBI primers plus Arm-PCR of CDR3 regions. TCRdb called the multiplex PCR reads again in MiXCR, with one record for every CDR3 protein. The sample lists 390,000 or so distinct CDR3 sequences; approximately 12% were seen once. Germline V gene lookup returns CDR1 SGHRS and CDR2 YFSETQ. V was cut by 3 bases and J by 4 bases, with 8 bases left in between. The CDR3 contains 13 residues. As for time point: newly diagnosed GD, antithyroid drugs for less than 3 months. The TCR library was made from RNA that had been extracted from PBMCs in TRIzol. Graves' disease diagnoses used American Thyroid Association guidelines. This sample also belongs to another study, concerning T cells in Graves' hyperthyroidism and ophthalmopathy. That paper notes: Diagnoses rested on clinical symptoms, serum thyroxine and TRAb, thyroid ultrasound and orbital computed tomography. Blood held most thyroid clonotypes expanded above 0.001 frequency.

The chain joins TRBV5-1 to TRBJ1-3, with D unresolved. The sample was peripheral blood mononuclear cells (PBMCs), taken at new diagnosis, from a patient treated with antithyroid drugs. This TCR came from a woman aged 18-29 years with Graves disease. The CDR3 reads CASSWNEGNTIYF. The CDR3, as DNA: TGCGCCAGCAGCTGGAATGAGGGAAACACCATATATTTT.